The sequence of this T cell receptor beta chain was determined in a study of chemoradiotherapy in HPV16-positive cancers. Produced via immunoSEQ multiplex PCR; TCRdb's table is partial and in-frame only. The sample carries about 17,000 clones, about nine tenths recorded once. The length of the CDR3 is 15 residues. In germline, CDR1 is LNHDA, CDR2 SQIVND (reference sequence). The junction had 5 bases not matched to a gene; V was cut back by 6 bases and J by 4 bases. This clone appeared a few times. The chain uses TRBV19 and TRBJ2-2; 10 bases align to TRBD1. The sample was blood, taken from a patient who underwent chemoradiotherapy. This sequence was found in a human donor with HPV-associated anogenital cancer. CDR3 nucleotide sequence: TGTGCCAGTAGCACCGGGACAGGGGCCACCGGGGAGCTGTTTTTT. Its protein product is CASSTGTGATGELFF.